This TCR beta chain came from a study of breast tumors, draining lymph nodes, adjacent tissues. In its sample, this clonotype was seen many times. Antigen specificity is unknown. Breast cancer patients provided tissue from their axillary draining lymph nodes. Germline lookup yields CDR1 DFQATT and CDR2 SNEGSKA (reference sequence). The CDR3 totals 12 residues. Between the trimmed V and J ends, which lost 1 base and 5 bases, there was a span of 8 bases. Points from the study as a whole: Findings are consistent with lymph node origin and intratumoral expansion of most tumor T cells. Compared with lymph nodes, tumors were less diverse; compared with nontumor tissue, more. That most tumor T cells come from lymph nodes remained unproven.

A single record per CDR3 protein comes from TCRdb applying MiXCR to the multiplex PCR reads. The sample consists of 150,000 to 200,000 distinct CDR3 sequences, 30% to 35% of them appearing once. The genes are TRBV20-1 and TRBJ1-2; D is unresolved. The material sequenced was axillary lymph node tissue. The receptor's source is a female donor with breast cancer. Some clones in this sample may be carry-over from other donors' samples. In DNA, the CDR3 is TGCAGTGCTAGAGCAGACCGTTATGGCTACACCTTC. Protein: CSARADRYGYTF.